Below, one T cell receptor beta chain is given with its context. The antigen it recognizes is unknown. Mismatch with germline at one junction end may stem from a read error. This specimen comes from a study of post-analysis software for immune sequencing data (dated by TCRdb to about 2015). Regarding the complete study: The recorded disease courses included relapsing-remitting, secondary progressive and progressive-relapsing multiple sclerosis, and some patients had no subtype annotation. Patient repertoires were compared against about a dozen previously published healthy control repertoires from donors aged about 6 to 26 years. A subset of samples was prepared in parallel using single-end sample barcoding, then pooled and co-amplified after Illumina adapter ligation.

The CDR3, from cysteine to phenylalanine, totals 15 residues. The read is trimmed to its CDR3 DNA, 45 bases read in frame from base 1. Library preparation used PCR. Sequencing was performed on an Illumina HiSeq 2500. To reduce PCR and sequencing biases, unique molecular identifiers were built into the TCR beta cDNA libraries. Approximately 500,000 cDNA molecules were obtained for every 1 to 10 million input T cells, so each molecule roughly corresponded to one T cell. Patient libraries were prepared and sequenced with the same protocol used for the earlier healthy control dataset. Within a given batch, samples were prepared together, multiplexed and sequenced on the same HiSeq lane. In the source study's methods: Raw barcoded reads were processed with MIGEC, discarding single-read molecular identifier groups before consensus assembly and CDR3 extraction. Clonotype tables were post-analysed with VDJtools, normalizing diversity by down-sampling all datasets to the smallest sample size. To correct batch-related cross-sample contamination, repertoire overlap clustering matched CDR3 amino acid sequences but not nucleotide sequences. TCRdb trimmed public reads at Q25 via fastp, called clones via MiXCR and kept in-frame beta chains. When rows share a CDR3 protein, they turn into one entry using the most common DNA and genes. These V and J calls are TCRdb output, not the study's own analysis. Present in this sample are hundreds of thousands of distinct CDR3 sequences, roughly 27% of which were seen just once. The ten largest make up roughly 0.54% of the sample.

Overall results and qualifications from the work: Multiple sclerosis patients had significantly lower normalized Chao1 diversity than controls, a result that suggests substantial peripheral T-cell clonal expansion. Direct clustering with F measure revealed strong co-clustering of samples prepared in the same batch, which led to a batch-effect correction. The multiple sclerosis patient group was slightly younger than the control group. Four or five TRBV segments, including TRBV5-6, TRBV5-1 and TRBV20-1, were significantly more frequent in patients than controls.

To demonstrate the VDJtools post-analysis software, the study profiled TCR beta repertoires from the peripheral blood of 10 to 15 young patients with multiple sclerosis. Multiple sclerosis patients were children and adolescents aged about 6 to 16 years. This receptor was obtained from a girl between 5 and 17 years old with multiple sclerosis. The chain is made from TRBV12-3 or TRBV12-4 and TRBJ1-1, with TRBD1 as a weak D call on 5 bases. Sample: blood. The DNA sequence follows: TGTGCCGGCAGTCCGACGGGGACCGCAGGCACTGAAGCTTTCTTT. Its translation is CAGSPTGTAGTEAFF.